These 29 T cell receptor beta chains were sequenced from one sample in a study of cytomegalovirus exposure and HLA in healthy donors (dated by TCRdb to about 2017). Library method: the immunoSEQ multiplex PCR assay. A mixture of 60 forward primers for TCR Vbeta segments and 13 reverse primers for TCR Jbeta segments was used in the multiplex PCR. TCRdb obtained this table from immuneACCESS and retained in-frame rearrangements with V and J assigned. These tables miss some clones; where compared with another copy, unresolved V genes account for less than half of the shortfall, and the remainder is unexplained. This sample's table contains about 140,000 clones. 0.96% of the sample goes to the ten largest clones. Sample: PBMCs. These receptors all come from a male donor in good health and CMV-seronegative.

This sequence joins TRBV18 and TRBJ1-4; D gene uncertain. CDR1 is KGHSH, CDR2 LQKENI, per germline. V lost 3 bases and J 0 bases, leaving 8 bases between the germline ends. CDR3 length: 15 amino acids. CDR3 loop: CASSPRSATNEKLFF. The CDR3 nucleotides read TGTGCCAGCTCACCTCGGTCTGCAACTAATGAAAAACTGTTTTTT. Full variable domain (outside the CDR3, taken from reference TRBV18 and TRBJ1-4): NAGVMQNPRHLVRRRGQEARLRCSPMKGHSHVYWYRQLPEEGLKFMVYLQKENIIDESGMPKERFSAEFPKEGPSILRIQQVVRGDSAAYFCASSPRSATNEKLFFGSGTQLSVL.

This CDR3 reads CAWSLGLAGQETQYF. CDR3 nucleotides: TGTGCCTGGAGTCTGGGACTAGCGGGTCAAGAGACCCAGTACTTC. The chain has TRBV30 and TRBJ2-5; 12 bases line up with TRBD2. CDR1 GTSNPN and CDR2 SVGIG come from the germline V gene (reference sequence). The V and J ends lost 2 bases and 2 bases, in that order; junction bases with no gene match: 3. This CDR3 spans 15 amino acids.

This chain's CDR3 is CASSQVSGRAPRSSYEQYF. The CDR3 nucleotides read TGCGCCAGCAGCCAAGTCAGCGGGAGGGCCCCACGGAGCTCCTACGAGCAGTACTTC. V usage is TRBV4-1 and J usage is TRBJ2-7; 10 bases align to TRBD2. Trimming removed 1 base from V and 0 bases from J; junction bases left unmatched: 12. From germline, CDR1 is MGHRA and CDR2 YSYEKL. This CDR3 is 19 amino acids long.

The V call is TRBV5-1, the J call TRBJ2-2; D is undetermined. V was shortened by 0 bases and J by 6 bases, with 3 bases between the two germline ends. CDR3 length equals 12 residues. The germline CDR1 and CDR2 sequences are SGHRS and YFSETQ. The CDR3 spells CASSLASGELFF. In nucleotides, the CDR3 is TGCGCCAGCAGCTTGGCCTCCGGGGAGCTGTTTTTT.

The CDR3 reads CAWSVAGGGLFNEQFF. As DNA, the CDR3 is TGTGCCTGGAGTGTAGCCGGGGGGGGGCTCTTTAATGAGCAGTTCTTC. The V gene is TRBV30, the J gene TRBJ2-1; 8 bases match TRBD2. With 0 bases clipped from V and 7 bases from J, the junction kept 11 bases outside the gene matches. There are 16 residues in the CDR3. In germline, CDR1 is GTSNPN, CDR2 SVGIG (reference sequence).

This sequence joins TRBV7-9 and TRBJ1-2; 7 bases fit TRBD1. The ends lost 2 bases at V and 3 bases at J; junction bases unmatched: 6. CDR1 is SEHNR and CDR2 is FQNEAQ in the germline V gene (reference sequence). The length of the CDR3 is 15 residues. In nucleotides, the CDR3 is TGTGCCAGCAGCTTAACGCTGACAGGGTACTATGGCTACACCTTC. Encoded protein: CASSLTLTGYYGYTF.

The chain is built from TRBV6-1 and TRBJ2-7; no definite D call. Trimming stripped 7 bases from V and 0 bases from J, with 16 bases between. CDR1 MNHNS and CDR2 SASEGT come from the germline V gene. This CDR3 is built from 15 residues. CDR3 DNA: TGTGCCAGCACAAGTCCCTCCCCGAGCTCCTACGAGCAGTACTTC. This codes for CASTSPSPSSYEQYF.

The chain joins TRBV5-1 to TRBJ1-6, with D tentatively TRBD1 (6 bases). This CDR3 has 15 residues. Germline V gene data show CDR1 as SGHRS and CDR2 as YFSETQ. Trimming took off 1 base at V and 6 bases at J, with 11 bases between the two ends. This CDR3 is CASSLWQGPNSPLHF. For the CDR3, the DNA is TGCGCCAGCAGCTTGTGGCAGGGGCCTAATTCACCCCTCCACTTT. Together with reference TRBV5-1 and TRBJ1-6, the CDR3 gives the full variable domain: KAGVTQTPRYLIKTRGQQVTLSCSPISGHRSVSWYQQTPGQGLQFLFEYFSETQRNKGNFPGRFSGRQFSNSRSEMNVSTLELGDSALYLCASSLWQGPNSPLHFGNGTRLTVT.

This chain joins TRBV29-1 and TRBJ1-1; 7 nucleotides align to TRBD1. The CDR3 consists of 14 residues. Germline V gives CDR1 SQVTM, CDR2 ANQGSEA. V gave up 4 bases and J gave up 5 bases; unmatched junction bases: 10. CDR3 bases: TGCAGCGTTGTTAAAGGGGGCGGCGGGACTGAAGCTTTCTTT. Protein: CSVVKGGGGTEAFF.

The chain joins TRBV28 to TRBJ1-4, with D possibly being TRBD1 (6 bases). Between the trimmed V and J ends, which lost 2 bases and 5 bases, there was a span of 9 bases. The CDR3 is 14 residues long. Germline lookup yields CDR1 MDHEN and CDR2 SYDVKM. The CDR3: CASSLVTGNEKLFF. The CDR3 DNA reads TGTGCCAGCAGTTTAGTGACAGGCAATGAAAAACTGTTTTTT.

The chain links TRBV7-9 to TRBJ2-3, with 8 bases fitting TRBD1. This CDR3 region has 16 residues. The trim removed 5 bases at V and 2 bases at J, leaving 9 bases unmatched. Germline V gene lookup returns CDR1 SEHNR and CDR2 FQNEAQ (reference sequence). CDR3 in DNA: TGTGCCAGCAGCCCTGGACAGGGAGAATCCACAGATACGCAGTATTTT. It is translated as CASSPGQGESTDTQYF.

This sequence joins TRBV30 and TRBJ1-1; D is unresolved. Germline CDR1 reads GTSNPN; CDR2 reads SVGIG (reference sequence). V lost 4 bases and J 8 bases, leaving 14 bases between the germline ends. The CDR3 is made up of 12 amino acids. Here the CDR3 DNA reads TGTGCCTGGATTGGAGAGTTATGGGAAGCTTTCTTT. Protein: CAWIGELWEAFF.

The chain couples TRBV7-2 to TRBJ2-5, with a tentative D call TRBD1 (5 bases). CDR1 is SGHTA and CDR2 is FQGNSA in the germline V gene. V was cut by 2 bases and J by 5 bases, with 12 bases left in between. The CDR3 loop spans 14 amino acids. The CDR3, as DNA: TGTGCCAGCAGCTTAATCAGGGTTCTGGAGACCCAGTACTTC. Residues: CASSLIRVLETQYF. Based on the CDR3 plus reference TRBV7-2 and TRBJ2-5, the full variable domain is GAGVSQSPSNKVTEKGKDVELRCDPISGHTALYWYRQSLGQGLEFLIYFQGNSAPDKSGLPSDRFSAERTGGSVSTLTIQRTQQEDSAVYLCASSLIRVLETQYFGPGTRLLVL.

The CDR3 reads CSVWAPSVSYEQYF. CDR3 sequence (DNA): TGCAGCGTTTGGGCCCCGTCGGTGTCCTACGAGCAGTACTTC. The chain couples TRBV29-1 to TRBJ2-7; D unresolved. CDR1 SQVTM and CDR2 ANQGSEA come from the germline V gene. The V and J ends lost 5 bases and 1 base respectively, with 15 bases between them. This CDR3 comprises 14 residues.

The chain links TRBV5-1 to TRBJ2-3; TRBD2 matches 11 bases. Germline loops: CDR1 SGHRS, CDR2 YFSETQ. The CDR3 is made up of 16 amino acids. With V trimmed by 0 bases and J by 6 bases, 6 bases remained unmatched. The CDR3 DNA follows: TGCGCCAGCAGCTTGGTGGTAGCGGGAGGGACGGATACGCAGTATTTT. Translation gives CASSLVVAGGTDTQYF.

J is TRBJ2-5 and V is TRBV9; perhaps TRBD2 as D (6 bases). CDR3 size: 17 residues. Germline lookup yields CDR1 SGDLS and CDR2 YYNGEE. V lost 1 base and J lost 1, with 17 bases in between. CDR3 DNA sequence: TGTGCCAGCAGCGTATTTCCCGGGGGACTCCTCCAAGAGACCCAGTACTTC. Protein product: CASSVFPGGLLQETQYF.

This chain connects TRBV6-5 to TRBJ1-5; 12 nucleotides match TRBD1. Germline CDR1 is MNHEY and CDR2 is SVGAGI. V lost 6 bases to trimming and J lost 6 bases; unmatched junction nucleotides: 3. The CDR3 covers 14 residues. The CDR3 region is CASRGTGGSQPQHF. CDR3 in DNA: TGTGCCAGCAGAGGGACAGGGGGCTCTCAGCCCCAGCATTTT.

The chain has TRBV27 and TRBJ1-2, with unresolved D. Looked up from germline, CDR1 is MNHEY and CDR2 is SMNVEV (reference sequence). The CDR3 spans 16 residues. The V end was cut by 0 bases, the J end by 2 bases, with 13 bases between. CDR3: CASSLSREGFNYGYTF. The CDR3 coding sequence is TGTGCCAGCAGTTTATCCCGGGAGGGTTTCAACTATGGCTACACCTTC.

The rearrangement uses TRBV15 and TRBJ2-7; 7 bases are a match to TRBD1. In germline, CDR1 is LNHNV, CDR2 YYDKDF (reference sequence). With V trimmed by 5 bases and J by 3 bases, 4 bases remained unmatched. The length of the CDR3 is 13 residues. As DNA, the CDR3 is TGTGCCACCAGCGAGGACAGGCTCTACGAGCAGTACTTC. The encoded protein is CATSEDRLYEQYF.

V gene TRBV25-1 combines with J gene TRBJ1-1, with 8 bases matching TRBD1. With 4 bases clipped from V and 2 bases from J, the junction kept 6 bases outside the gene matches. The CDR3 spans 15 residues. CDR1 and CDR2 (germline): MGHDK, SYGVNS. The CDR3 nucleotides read TGTGCCAGCAGTGTAGGACAGGGACTAAACACTGAAGCTTTCTTT. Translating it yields CASSVGQGLNTEAFF.

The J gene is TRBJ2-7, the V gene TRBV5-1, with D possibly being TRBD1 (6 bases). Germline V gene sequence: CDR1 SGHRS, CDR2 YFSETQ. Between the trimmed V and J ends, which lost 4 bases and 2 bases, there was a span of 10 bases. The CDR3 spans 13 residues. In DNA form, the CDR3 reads TGCGCCAGCAGCCCCCGGGACACCTACGAGCAGTACTTC. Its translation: CASSPRDTYEQYF.

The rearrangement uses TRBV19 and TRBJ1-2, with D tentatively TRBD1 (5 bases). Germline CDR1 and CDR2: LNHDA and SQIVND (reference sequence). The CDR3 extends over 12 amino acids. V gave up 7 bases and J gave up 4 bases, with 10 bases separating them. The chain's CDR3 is CASTTGSYGYTF. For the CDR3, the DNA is TGTGCCAGTACCACAGGCTCCTATGGCTACACCTTC.

The CDR3 DNA sequence: TGTGCCAGCAGCTTAGGACTGACAGGTTATGACGAGCAGTACTTC. Its protein is CASSLGLTGYDEQYF. The genes are TRBV13 and TRBJ2-7; weak D call: TRBD1 (6 bases). The CDR3 has 15 amino acids. The V end was cut by 0 bases, the J end by 5 bases, with 14 bases between. Germline CDR1 is PRHDT and CDR2 is FYEKMQ (reference sequence).

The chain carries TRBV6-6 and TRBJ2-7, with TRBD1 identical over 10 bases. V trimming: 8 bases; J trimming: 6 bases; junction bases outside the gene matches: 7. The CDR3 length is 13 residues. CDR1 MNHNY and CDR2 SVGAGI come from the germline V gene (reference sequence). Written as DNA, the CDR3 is TGTGCCAGCCGCGGGGGACAGGGGCGCGAGCAGTACTTC. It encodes CASRGGQGREQYF.

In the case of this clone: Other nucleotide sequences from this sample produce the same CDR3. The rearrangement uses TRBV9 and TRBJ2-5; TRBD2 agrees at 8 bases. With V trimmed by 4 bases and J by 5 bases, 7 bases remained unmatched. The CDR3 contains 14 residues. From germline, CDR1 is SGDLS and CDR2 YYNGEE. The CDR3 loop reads CASSLGGAGETQYF. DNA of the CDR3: TGTGCCAGCAGCCTCGGGGGGGCTGGGGAGACCCAGTACTTC.

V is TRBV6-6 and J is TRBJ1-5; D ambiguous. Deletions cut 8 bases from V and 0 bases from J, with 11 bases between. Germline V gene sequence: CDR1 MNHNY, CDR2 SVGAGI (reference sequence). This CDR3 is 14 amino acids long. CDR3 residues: CASSNTDSNQPQHF. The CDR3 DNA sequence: TGTGCCAGCTCAAACACAGATAGCAATCAGCCCCAGCATTTT.

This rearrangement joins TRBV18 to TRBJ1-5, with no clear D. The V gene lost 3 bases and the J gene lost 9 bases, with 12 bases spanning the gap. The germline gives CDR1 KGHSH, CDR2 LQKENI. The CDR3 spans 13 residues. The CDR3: CASSPFAEGPQHF. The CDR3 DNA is TGTGCCAGCTCACCCTTCGCGGAGGGGCCCCAGCATTTT.

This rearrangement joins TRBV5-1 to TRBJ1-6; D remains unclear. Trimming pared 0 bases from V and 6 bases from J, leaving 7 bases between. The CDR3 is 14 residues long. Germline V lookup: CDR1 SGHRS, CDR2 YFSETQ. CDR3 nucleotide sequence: TGCGCCAGCAGCTTGGGGTCGGGTAATTCACCCCTCCACTTT. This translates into CASSLGSGNSPLHF. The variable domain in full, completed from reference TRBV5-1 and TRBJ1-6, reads KAGVTQTPRYLIKTRGQQVTLSCSPISGHRSVSWYQQTPGQGLQFLFEYFSETQRNKGNFPGRFSGRQFSNSRSEMNVSTLELGDSALYLCASSLGSGNSPLHFGNGTRLTVT.

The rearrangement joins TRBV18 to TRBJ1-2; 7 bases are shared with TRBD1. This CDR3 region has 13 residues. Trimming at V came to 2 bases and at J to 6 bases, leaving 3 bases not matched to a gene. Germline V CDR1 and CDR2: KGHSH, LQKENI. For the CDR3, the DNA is TGTGCCAGCTCACCAGTCAGGGGGAATGGCTACACCTTC. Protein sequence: CASSPVRGNGYTF.